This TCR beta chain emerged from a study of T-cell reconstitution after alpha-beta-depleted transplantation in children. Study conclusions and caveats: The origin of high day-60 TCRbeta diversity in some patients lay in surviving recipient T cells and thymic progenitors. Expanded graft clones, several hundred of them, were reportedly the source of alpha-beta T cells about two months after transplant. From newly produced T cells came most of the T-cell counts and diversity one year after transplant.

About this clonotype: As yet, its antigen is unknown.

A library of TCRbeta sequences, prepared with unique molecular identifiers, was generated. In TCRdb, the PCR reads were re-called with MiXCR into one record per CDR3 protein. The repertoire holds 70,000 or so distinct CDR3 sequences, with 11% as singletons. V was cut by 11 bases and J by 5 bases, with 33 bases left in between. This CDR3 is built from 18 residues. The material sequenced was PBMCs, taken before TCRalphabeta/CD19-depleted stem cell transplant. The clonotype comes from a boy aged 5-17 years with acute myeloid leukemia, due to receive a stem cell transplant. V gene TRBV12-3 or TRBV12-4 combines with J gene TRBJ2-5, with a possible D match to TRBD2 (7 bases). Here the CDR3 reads CALSLRGRGGGYLETQYF. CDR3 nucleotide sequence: TGTGCCCTCAGTTTACGGGGGCGCGGGGGCGGTTATTTGGAGACCCAGTACTTC.